The next 6 T cell receptor beta chains were all read from a single sample in a study of cytomegalovirus exposure and HLA in healthy donors. Use of 60 Vbeta and 13 Jbeta primers characterized the PCR. Profiling relied on immunoSEQ multiplex PCR, and the TCRdb table lists in-frame clones only, not all of them. The repertoire includes roughly 93,000 clones, under 80% of them detected once, and roughly 8.3% sits in the top ten. Sequencing was performed on PBMCs. These receptor sequences come from a human donor in good health.

The chain recombines TRBV4-1 with TRBJ1-4, with a tentative D call TRBD1 (6 bases). Trimming removed 4 bases at V and 8 bases at J, with 20 bases between. The CDR3 spans 16 residues. Per germline, CDR1 MGHRA and CDR2 YSYEKL. In nucleotides, the CDR3 is TGCGCCAGCAGCCCGGGGGCGGGGGGCTCCGCGGAAAAACTGTTTTTT. Residues: CASSPGAGGSAEKLFF.

The chain joins TRBV5-1 to TRBJ1-2; 9 bases line up with TRBD1. Germline-derived CDR1 and CDR2 are SGHRS and YFSETQ. The CDR3 runs to 14 residues. J gave up 3 bases and V 4 bases, and 4 bases lay outside the gene matches. CDR3 residues: CASSQGQGDYGYTF. The CDR3 bases are TGCGCCAGCAGCCAGGGACAGGGTGACTATGGCTACACCTTC.

In this sample, this clone turned up once. This chain links TRBV2 with TRBJ1-1; tentatively, D is TRBD1 (5 bases). CDR3 length equals 14 residues. Trimming removed 6 bases at V and 2 bases at J, with 13 bases between. Germline V gene lookup returns CDR1 SNHLY and CDR2 FYNNEI. The CDR3: CASRVQGVNTEAFF. The CDR3, as DNA: TGTGCCAGCAGGGTTCAGGGTGTTAACACTGAAGCTTTCTTT.

V is TRBV9 and J is TRBJ2-2; D may be TRBD2 (7 bases). Germline-derived CDR1 and CDR2 are SGDLS and YYNGEE. The V end lost 1 base, the J end lost 4 bases, and 14 bases lay between the germline ends. This CDR3 spans 16 amino acids. The CDR3 loop is CASSVWTGGATGELFF. The CDR3 region has the DNA TGTGCCAGCAGCGTATGGACGGGGGGCGCCACCGGGGAGCTGTTTTTT.

This chain connects TRBV29-1 to TRBJ1-1; D not certain. The V gene lost 6 bases and the J gene lost 5 bases, with 16 bases spanning the gap. CDR1 is SQVTM and CDR2 is ANQGSEA in the germline V gene. This CDR3 has 13 amino acids. The DNA for the CDR3 is TGCAGCGTAATCGCCTCGGGTGGGACTGAAGCTTTCTTT. Translated: CSVIASGGTEAFF.

This clone is a singleton in its sample. This chain uses TRBV28 with TRBJ1-2; 8 bases match TRBD1. The CDR3 consists of 14 residues. J gave up 4 bases and V 6 bases, and 7 bases lay outside the gene matches. Germline V gene data show CDR1 as MDHEN and CDR2 as SYDVKM. CDR3 sequence: CASSPGGARYGYTF. CDR3 bases: TGTGCCAGCAGCCCAGGGGGCGCGCGCTATGGCTACACCTTC.